Shown below are 30 T cell receptor beta chains from a single sample sequenced in a study of long-term antiretroviral therapy in people with HIV (dated by TCRdb to 2022 to 2024). The immunoSEQ hsTCRB v3.0 assay was used at survey level resolution to sequence the TRB variable region. Entries here come from immuneACCESS through TCRdb and include only in-frame sequences with V and J called. Some clones fail to appear in such tables; in the studies checked, an unresolved V gene covers under half of the shortfall, and the cause of the remainder is unknown. This sample has fewer than 55,000 clones in its table, and nearly 95% of those were observed once. Jointly, the top ten make up roughly 2.5% of the sample. Specimen: unsorted PBMCs, collected 3.7 years after starting antiretroviral therapy. The receptors originated from a woman aged 50 to 60 with HIV.

The CDR3 protein is CASSQKPPGGRGNEQYF. The CDR3 coding sequence is TGCGCCAGCAGCCAAAAGCCCCCTGGTGGGCGGGGCAACGAGCAGTACTTC. The chain is built from TRBV4-1 and TRBJ2-7; TRBD2 is a possible D gene (6 bases). The V end was cut by 2 bases, the J end by 5 bases, with 22 bases between. CDR3 length: 17 residues. Looked up from germline, CDR1 is MGHRA and CDR2 is YSYEKL.

The sample holds one count of this clone. The rearrangement links TRBV5-1 to TRBJ2-3; 8 positions match TRBD1. The CDR3 has 15 amino acids. Germline CDR1 SGHRS, CDR2 YFSETQ. V trimming: 0 bases; J trimming: 4 bases; junction bases outside the gene matches: 4. CDR3 coding DNA: TGCGCCAGCAGCTTGGGGACAGGGATGGCAGATACGCAGTATTTT. It encodes CASSLGTGMADTQYF.

This clone was counted a single time. The chain employs TRBV6-5 and TRBJ1-6, with D possibly TRBD1 on 5 matching bases. Trimming stripped 2 bases from V and 6 bases from J, with 11 bases between. Per germline, CDR1 MNHEY and CDR2 SVGAGI. The CDR3 runs to 15 residues. CDR3 protein: CASSYLQGRNSPLHF. The CDR3 nucleotides read TGTGCCAGCAGTTACCTCCAGGGACGTAATTCACCCCTCCACTTT.

The V gene is TRBV10-3, the J gene TRBJ2-3; D is unclear. Germline-derived CDR1 and CDR2 are ENHRY and SYGVKD. The CDR3 is 11 residues long. The ends were cut back, 9 bases at V and 6 bases at J, with 10 bases in the middle. For the CDR3, the DNA is TGTGCCATTAGTTTAGCTGATACGCAGTATTTT. Its protein product is CAISLADTQYF.

This clone has just one count. As DNA, the CDR3 is TGCGCCAGCACCGATTCCTACGAGCAGTACTTC. It translates to CASTDSYEQYF. V is TRBV5-1 and J is TRBJ2-7; no definite D call. CDR1 and CDR2 from the germline V gene are SGHRS and YFSETQ. Trimming removed 6 bases from V and 1 base from J, with 5 bases in between. CDR3 length equals 11 residues. The whole variable domain, filled in from reference TRBV5-1 and TRBJ2-7, reads KAGVTQTPRYLIKTRGQQVTLSCSPISGHRSVSWYQQTPGQGLQFLFEYFSETQRNKGNFPGRFSGRQFSNSRSEMNVSTLELGDSALYLCASTDSYEQYFGPGTRLTVT.

The chain uses TRBV4-2 and TRBJ1-4; 8 nucleotides line up with TRBD1. Germline loops: CDR1 LGHNA, CDR2 YNFKEQ. The CDR3 runs 17 residues. Losses at the gene ends were 6 bases for V and 1 base for J; bases not matched to a gene: 10. The CDR3 DNA reads as TGTGCCAGCAGTCATGTCGGACAGGGAGAAACTAATGAAAAACTGTTTTTT. The encoded protein is CASSHVGQGETNEKLFF.

The chain is built from TRBV5-1 and TRBJ2-3, with D possibly matching TRBD2 (7 bases). CDR1 is SGHRS and CDR2 is YFSETQ in the germline V gene. There are 13 residues in the CDR3. Trimming cost V 5 bases and J 6 bases, with 13 bases left between them. The CDR3, as DNA: TGCGCCAGCAGGGAAACGGGGGGCGATACGCAGTATTTT. It encodes CASRETGGDTQYF.

The chain joins TRBV7-2 to TRBJ1-3, with 10 bases aligning to TRBD1. V lost 5 bases, J lost 5 bases, and 12 bases stayed unmatched. Germline lookup yields CDR1 SGHTA and CDR2 FQGNSA. The CDR3 extends over 17 amino acids. The CDR3 region is CASSLGGDRGLRNTIYF. The CDR3 coding sequence is TGTGCCAGCAGCCTAGGGGGAGACAGGGGGCTAAGAAACACCATATATTTT.

The gene calls are TRBV9 and TRBJ2-7; TRBD1 aligns across 11 bases. The V gene end was trimmed by 3 bases and the J gene end by 5 bases; junction bases not matched to a gene: 4. This CDR3 spans 14 amino acids. The germline V gene encodes CDR1 SGDLS and CDR2 YYNGEE. DNA of the CDR3: TGTGCCAGCAGCGCTCGGACAGGGGGCCACGAGCAGTACTTC. It codes for CASSARTGGHEQYF.

V gene TRBV2 combines with J gene TRBJ2-3, with D perhaps TRBD1 (5 bases). Trimming pared 4 bases from V and 5 bases from J, leaving 10 bases between. Germline CDR1 reads SNHLY; CDR2 reads FYNNEI. This CDR3 contains 13 residues. For the CDR3, the DNA is TGTGCCAGCAGTGGGCGGACACTAGATACGCAGTATTTT. It encodes CASSGRTLDTQYF.

This sequence joins TRBV9 and TRBJ2-3; D perhaps matches TRBD1 (5 bases). V shed 4 bases and J shed 4 bases, with 7 bases lying between them. The CDR3 has 12 residues. In germline, CDR1 is SGDLS, CDR2 YYNGEE. The CDR3 sequence is CASSPTADTQYF. The CDR3 DNA reads as TGTGCCAGCAGCCCGACAGCAGATACGCAGTATTTT.

The chain employs TRBV4-1 and TRBJ2-3, with 7 nucleotides matching TRBD2. V lost 0 bases to trimming and J lost 1 base; unmatched junction nucleotides: 10. This CDR3 is 18 amino acids long. CDR1 is MGHRA and CDR2 is YSYEKL in the germline V gene. CDR3: CASSQDLGRAGGTDTQYF. The CDR3 coding sequence is TGCGCCAGCAGCCAAGATTTAGGACGGGCGGGGGGCACAGATACGCAGTATTTT.

The rearrangement joins TRBV6-5 to TRBJ2-2; tentatively, D is TRBD2 (5 bases). There are 15 residues in the CDR3. Trimming shortened V by 0 bases and J by 3 bases, and 8 bases separated the two germline ends. Germline-derived CDR1 and CDR2 are MNHEY and SVGAGI. The chain's CDR3 is CASSYSTGYTGELFF. The CDR3 coding sequence is TGTGCCAGCAGTTACTCGACGGGGTACACCGGGGAGCTGTTTTTT.

The rearrangement joins TRBV7-9 to TRBJ2-7; TRBD2 aligns across 7 bases. V lost 1 base and J lost 3; bases outside the gene matches: 3. CDR3 length: 14 amino acids. Germline assignment: CDR1 SEHNR and CDR2 FQNEAQ (reference sequence). The CDR3 region has the DNA TGTGCCAGCAGCTTAGGCGGCGGGGGCTACGAGCAGTACTTC. Its protein is CASSLGGGGYEQYF.

V is TRBV2 and J is TRBJ2-2, with D unresolved. V lost 6 bases, J lost 5 bases, and 13 bases lay in between. From germline, CDR1 is SNHLY and CDR2 FYNNEI. The CDR3 contains 14 residues. Written as DNA, the CDR3 is TGTGCCAGCAGCTTCGGCCTTGGGACCGGGGAGCTGTTTTTT. Protein: CASSFGLGTGELFF.

V and J are TRBV18 and TRBJ1-2, with TRBD1 matching 7 bases. Germline V gene lookup returns CDR1 KGHSH and CDR2 LQKENI. J gave up 7 bases and V 2 bases, and 7 bases lay outside the gene matches. The CDR3 loop spans 14 amino acids. CDR3 residues: CASSPGTRGVGYTF. The CDR3 DNA reads as TGTGCCAGCTCACCAGGGACCAGGGGGGTTGGCTACACCTTC.

The chain uses TRBV30 and TRBJ1-2; no clear D. The CDR3 consists of 12 residues. V lost 3 bases, J lost 6 bases, and 11 bases lay in between. Germline values: CDR1 GTSNPN, CDR2 SVGIG (reference sequence). The CDR3 loop reads CAWSGERDGYTF. DNA for the CDR3: TGTGCCTGGAGCGGGGAGCGAGATGGCTACACCTTC.

The CDR3 DNA sequence: TGTGCCAGCAGCTTAGGCGGGTCCGCCGAGAGCTCCTACAATGAGCAGTTCTTC. Protein product: CASSLGGSAESSYNEQFF. V and J are TRBV11-3 and TRBJ2-1, with D perhaps TRBD2 (5 bases). V was cut by 1 base and J by 0 bases, with 16 bases left in between. CDR3 length equals 18 residues. Germline V gene lookup returns CDR1 SGHNT and CDR2 YENEEA.

The rearrangement links TRBV5-4 to TRBJ1-3, with D possibly being TRBD1 (5 bases). The V gene lost 0 bases and the J gene lost 3 bases, with 13 bases spanning the gap. Germline CDR1 and CDR2: SGHNT and YYREEE (reference sequence). This CDR3 is 16 amino acids long. The CDR3 here is CASSLVGRESGNTIYF. The CDR3 nucleotides are TGTGCCAGCAGCTTGGTTGGCAGGGAAAGTGGAAACACCATATATTTT.

The J gene is TRBJ2-5, the V gene TRBV14; D is perhaps TRBD1 or TRBD2 (5 bases each). The CDR3 length is 15 residues. V lost 1 base, J lost 3 bases, and 12 bases lay in between. Germline CDR1 reads SGHDN; CDR2 reads FVKESK. CDR3 DNA sequence: TGTGCCAGCAGCCAAGGGGCAGGGAGCAAAGAGACCCAGTACTTC. Its translation: CASSQGAGSKETQYF.

V usage is TRBV13 and J usage is TRBJ1-3, with D perhaps matching TRBD1 (6 bases). Germline values: CDR1 PRHDT, CDR2 FYEKMQ (reference sequence). Trimming pared 2 bases from V and 2 bases from J, leaving 7 bases between. The CDR3 totals 14 residues. As DNA, the CDR3 is TGTGCCAGCAGCTTACCAGGGGCTGGAAACACCATATATTTT. Protein sequence: CASSLPGAGNTIYF.

This chain uses TRBV7-8 with TRBJ2-1; either TRBD1 or TRBD2 may fit D (5 bases each). Trimming pared 0 bases from V and 6 bases from J, leaving 21 bases between. CDR1 SGHVS and CDR2 FQNEAQ come from the germline V gene. CDR3 size: 18 residues. CDR3 amino acids: CASSLARVVRDPGNEQFF. Written as DNA, the CDR3 is TGTGCCAGCAGCTTAGCGCGAGTCGTCCGGGACCCCGGCAATGAGCAGTTCTTC.

V is TRBV30 and J is TRBJ1-4; 7 bases map to TRBD1. The CDR3 runs to 14 residues. The V gene's germline CDR1 is GTSNPN and CDR2 SVGIG (reference sequence). With V trimmed by 0 bases and J by 4 bases, 2 bases remained unmatched. The CDR3 bases are TGTGCCTGGAGTGTACAGGGGTTTAATGAAAAACTGTTTTTT. Its translation is CAWSVQGFNEKLFF.

CDR3 residues: CASSYSFSPNNEQFF. The CDR3 DNA sequence: TGTGCCAGCAGTTACTCCTTCTCCCCCAACAATGAGCAGTTCTTC. The J gene is TRBJ2-1, the V gene TRBV6-5; no clear D. The V end lost 0 bases, the J end lost 5 bases, and 11 bases lay between the germline ends. Germline V lookup: CDR1 MNHEY, CDR2 SVGAGI. The CDR3 consists of 15 residues.

The sample holds a few counts of this clone. J is TRBJ1-1 and V is TRBV5-4, with no clear D. The CDR3 contains 15 residues. V dropped 2 bases and J dropped 5 bases, with 16 bases sitting between them. Germline assignment: CDR1 SGHNT and CDR2 YYREEE (reference sequence). CDR3 bases: TGTGCCAGCAGCTTAGTGGGGAGGTCGGTGACTGAAGCTTTCTTT. Translating it yields CASSLVGRSVTEAFF.

The genes are TRBV7-3 and TRBJ1-1; tentatively, D is TRBD1 (6 bases). The CDR3 has 14 amino acids. V was pared by 1 base and J by 5 bases, with 11 bases between. Per germline, CDR1 SGHTA and CDR2 FQGTGA. The CDR3 DNA reads as TGTGCCAGCAGCTTAATGGGCAGGGGTACTGAAGCTTTCTTT. Protein: CASSLMGRGTEAFF.

The rearrangement links TRBV5-1 to TRBJ2-2; 7 bases are a match to TRBD1. V shed 5 bases and J 4 bases; nucleotides not matched to a gene: 8. The CDR3 extends over 15 amino acids. CDR1 SGHRS and CDR2 YFSETQ come from the germline V gene. The CDR3 is CASRRQGDSTGELFF. In nucleotides, the CDR3 is TGCGCCAGCAGAAGGCAGGGGGATAGCACCGGGGAGCTGTTTTTT.

The rearrangement joins TRBV28 to TRBJ1-5; 8 bases agree with TRBD1. CDR3 length equals 14 residues. V shed 4 bases and J 5 bases; nucleotides not matched to a gene: 4. From germline, CDR1 is MDHEN and CDR2 SYDVKM. The CDR3 is CASSSDREDQPQHF. The CDR3 DNA follows: TGTGCCAGCAGTTCGGACAGGGAGGATCAGCCCCAGCATTTT.

V gene TRBV19 combines with J gene TRBJ2-7, with 8 bases lining up with TRBD2. CDR3 length: 16 amino acids. The trim removed 5 bases at V and 2 bases at J, leaving 11 bases unmatched. The germline V gene encodes CDR1 LNHDA and CDR2 SQIVND (reference sequence). CDR3 sequence (DNA): TGTGCCAGTAGTCGATCGAGCGGGGGCTTAACCTACGAGCAGTACTTC. Encoded protein: CASSRSSGGLTYEQYF.

The V and J genes are TRBV9 and TRBJ2-6; D gene uncertain. The CDR3 contains 16 residues. V was cut by 3 bases and J by 1 base, with 11 bases left in between. The germline CDR1 and CDR2 sequences are SGDLS and YYNGEE. CDR3 amino acids: CASSARTASGANVLTF. The CDR3 nucleotides are TGTGCCAGCAGCGCCCGAACGGCATCTGGGGCCAACGTCCTGACTTTC. Together with reference TRBV9 and TRBJ2-6, the CDR3 gives the full variable domain: DSGVTQTPKHLITATGQRVTLRCSPRSGDLSVYWYQQSLDQGLQFLIQYYNGEERAKGNILERFSAQQFPDLHSELNLSSLELGDSALYFCASSARTASGANVLTFGAGSRLTVL.